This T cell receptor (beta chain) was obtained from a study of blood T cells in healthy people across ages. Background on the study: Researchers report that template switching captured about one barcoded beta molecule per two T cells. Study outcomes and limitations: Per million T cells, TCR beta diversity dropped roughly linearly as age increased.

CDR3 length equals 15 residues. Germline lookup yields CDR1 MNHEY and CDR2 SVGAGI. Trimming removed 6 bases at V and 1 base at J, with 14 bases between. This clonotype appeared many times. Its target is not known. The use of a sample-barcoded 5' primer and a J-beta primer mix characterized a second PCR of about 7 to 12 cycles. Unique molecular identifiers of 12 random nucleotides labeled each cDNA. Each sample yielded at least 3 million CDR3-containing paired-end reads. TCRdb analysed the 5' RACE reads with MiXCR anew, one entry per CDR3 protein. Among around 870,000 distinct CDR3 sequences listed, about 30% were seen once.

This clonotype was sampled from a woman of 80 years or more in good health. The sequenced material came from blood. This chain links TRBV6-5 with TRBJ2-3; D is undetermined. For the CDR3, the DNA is TGTGCCAGCAGCATCGGTAGGGCCGGCACAGATACGCAGTATTTT. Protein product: CASSIGRAGTDTQYF.